This T cell receptor (beta chain) stems from a study of shared clonotypes between healthy human individuals. Naive CD8 cells, CD45RO-negative and positively selected for CCR7, excluded terminally differentiated effector memory CD45RA+ cells. Libraries were prepared by immunoSEQ multiplex PCR; TCRdb keeps only in-frame clonotypes and omits some of them. Among 2 million to 2.5 million clones listed, 85% to 95% were seen once. Regarding this clone: Its antigen is not known.

Points from the study as a whole: Large sequencing depth failed to make sorted-subset sequencing complete, rarefaction showed. Clonotypes that were shared across several donors made up roughly 5.2% of naive CD4 clonotypes. All-four-donor shared clonotypes had higher generation probabilities than non-shared clonotypes did.

The sequencing sample was made of naive CD8+ T cells from PBMCs. This TCR was recovered from a man aged 18 to 30 in good health. Some clones in this sample may be carry-over from other donors' samples.

The CDR3 here is CASSELAGTFTDTQYF. CDR3 sequence (DNA): TGCGCCAGCAGCGAGCTAGCGGGGACATTCACAGATACGCAGTATTTT. The chain joins TRBV4-1 to TRBJ2-3; 9 bases map to TRBD2. Looked up from germline, CDR1 is MGHRA and CDR2 is YSYEKL. The V and J ends lost 5 bases and 2 bases, in that order; junction bases with no gene match: 8. The CDR3 is 16 residues long.